The sequence of this TCR beta chain was determined in a study of cytomegalovirus exposure and HLA in healthy donors. At the level of the study: In an earlier analysis, 90 million to 130 million unique TCR beta sequences were found from about 190 million T cells.

The PCR used 60 Vbeta and 13 Jbeta primers. TCRdb keeps only in-frame clones here, not all; method: immunoSEQ multiplex PCR. The sample carries 150,000 to 200,000 clones, more than 60% recorded once. CDR3 length: 17 amino acids. Germline V gives CDR1 LNHDA, CDR2 SQIVND (reference sequence). V shed 7 bases and J 6 bases; nucleotides not matched to a gene: 15. The chain carries TRBV19 and TRBJ2-2; 9 bases align to TRBD1. The sequenced sample consisted of PBMCs. The sequence was collected from a woman between 40 and 50 years old in good health and CMV-seropositive. The CDR3: CASMGQGVLVGSGELFF. The CDR3 DNA is TGTGCCAGTATGGGACAGGGCGTGTTGGTTGGGTCCGGGGAGCTGTTTTTT.